This T cell receptor (beta chain) was identified during a study of T cell responses to AZD1222 COVID-19 vaccine. Whole-study results and caveats: Along spike, vaccine-associated CD4 TCRs were found throughout, with dominance at 160-218 and 743-854.

About this clone: No antigen is known for it.

Clones were sequenced by immunoSEQ multiplex PCR, and TCRdb holds only the in-frame ones, with some missing. The repertoire holds over 100,000 clones, 90% seen once, with 6.9% in the top ten. V dropped 5 bases and J dropped 3; count of bases not matched to a gene: 7. The germline gives CDR1 SGHTA, CDR2 FQGNSA. There are 15 residues in the CDR3. The sequences come from peripheral blood, collected on day 0 of AZD1222 vaccination. The V gene is TRBV7-2, the J gene TRBJ1-1; 9 bases map to TRBD1. The receptor's source is an adult in good health. The CDR3 protein is CASSPDRGAYTEAFF. CDR3 coding DNA: TGTGCCAGCAGCCCAGACAGGGGGGCTTACACTGAAGCTTTCTTT.